What follows are 11 T cell receptor beta chains derived from one specimen sequenced in a study of Graves' ophthalmopathy and Graves' hyperthyroidism. Amplified TCR beta CDR3 regions were obtained using RNA transcripts as template. HTBI-primed first-round RT-PCR preceded second-round multiplex PCR. TCRdb processed the multiplex PCR reads anew with MiXCR; each CDR3 protein has one entry. Altogether over a million distinct CDR3 sequences are present, about 38% being singletons, with the ten largest covering roughly 10%. The sequenced sample was peripheral blood or thyroid tissue (not recorded which). Receptors originate from an adult man with Graves' hyperthyroidism.

The CDR3 spells CASSLIAGVFEQYF. In DNA, the CDR3 is TGTGCCAGCAGTTTGATAGCGGGGGTTTTCGAGCAGTACTTC. This chain uses TRBV12-3 or TRBV12-4 with TRBJ2-7, with TRBD2 matching over 9 bases. V shed 3 bases, J shed 6 bases, and the junction held 6 bases outside the gene matches. The CDR3 extends over 14 amino acids.

Only a few counts were recorded for this clonotype. The chain couples TRBV6-6 to TRBJ1-5; D is ambiguous. The CDR3 spans 15 residues. Trimming pared 6 bases from V and 4 bases from J, leaving 16 bases between. Germline values: CDR1 MNHNY, CDR2 SVGAGI (reference sequence). In DNA, the CDR3 is TGTGCCAGCAGGGAGGGCATTCAATCGAATCAGCCCCAGCATTTT. Translating it yields CASREGIQSNQPQHF.

On this clonotype: This sequence may be a read error, since a much larger clone differs from it by one base. The V gene is TRBV7-2, the J gene TRBJ2-2; TRBD2 aligns across 7 bases. This CDR3 is built from 16 residues. Germline-derived CDR1 and CDR2 are SGHTA and FQGNSA. The CDR3 bases are TGTGTCAGCAGCGTACGGGCTAGCGGTAACACCGGGGAGCTGTTTTTT. Residues: CVSSVRASGNTGELFF.

This clonotype has only a few counts. The chain uses TRBV27 and TRBJ1-2, with a weak D call TRBD1 (5 bases). The germline V gene has CDR1 MNHEY and CDR2 SMNVEV (reference sequence). V shed 5 bases and J shed 1 base, with 11 bases lying between them. The CDR3 totals 14 residues. The chain's CDR3 is CASSRARDNYGYTF. DNA for the CDR3: TGTGCCAGCAGTCGCGCCAGGGATAACTATGGCTACACCTTC.

The chain recombines TRBV12-3 or TRBV12-4 with TRBJ1-4; TRBD1 matches 7 bases. The CDR3 extends over 15 amino acids. V lost 5 bases, J lost 8 bases, and 11 bases stayed unmatched. This CDR3 reads CASSPLDREQEKLFF. The DNA for the CDR3 is TGTGCCAGCAGTCCCCTAGACAGGGAGCAGGAAAAACTGTTTTTT.

V and J are TRBV7-2 and TRBJ2-5; TRBD2 agrees at 9 bases. CDR1 and CDR2 from the germline V gene are SGHTA and FQGNSA. Trimming removed 5 bases from V and 5 bases from J; junction bases left unmatched: 12. The CDR3 is 16 amino acids. CDR3 nucleotide sequence: TGTGCCAGCAGCCAAGGCCAGCGGGGGGCTAACGAGACCCAGTACTTC. Translating it yields CASSQGQRGANETQYF.

J is TRBJ1-1 and V is TRBV5-4; the match to TRBD1 covers 8 bases. The CDR3 totals 15 residues. J gave up 2 bases and V 3 bases, and 6 bases lay outside the gene matches. Germline-derived CDR1 and CDR2 are SGHNT and YYREEE (reference sequence). The CDR3: CASSSKGQVNTEAFF. The CDR3 bases are TGTGCCAGCAGCTCAAAGGGACAGGTCAACACTGAAGCTTTCTTT.

This clonotype showed up just a few times. This rearrangement joins TRBV20-1 to TRBJ1-4; D is unclear. The germline CDR1 and CDR2 sequences are DFQATT and SNEGSKA (reference sequence). The CDR3 sequence is 13 residues long. Deletions cut 5 bases from V and 4 bases from J, with 11 bases between. The CDR3 region has the DNA TGCAGTGCTCAAGGGCCCCTTAATGAAAAACTGTTTTTT. This gives the protein CSAQGPLNEKLFF.

This clonotype was seen repeatedly, ten times or more. The V and J genes are TRBV10-2 and TRBJ1-3; no clear D. Trimming stripped 0 bases from V and 4 bases from J, with 10 bases between. The CDR3 contains 15 residues. The germline V gene encodes CDR1 WSHSY and CDR2 SAAADI. The CDR3 reads CASSESGPLGNTIYF. For the CDR3, the DNA is TGCGCCAGCAGTGAGTCAGGACCTCTGGGAAACACCATATATTTT.

The CDR3 DNA sequence: TGCAGTGCTAGAGATTGGGGGTTGGGGAGGGAGACCCAGTACTTC. This translates into CSARDWGLGRETQYF. V is TRBV20-1 and J is TRBJ2-5, with TRBD2 as a possible D gene (6 bases). The CDR3 is 15 residues long. V was clipped by 0 bases and J by 5 bases, with 16 bases between them. CDR1 and CDR2 (germline): DFQATT, SNEGSKA (reference sequence).

CDR3 amino acids: CASSERAGIGEQYF. The CDR3 DNA sequence: TGTGCCAGCAGTGAGAGGGCCGGGATCGGCGAGCAGTACTTC. The rearrangement joins TRBV2 to TRBJ2-7, with D possibly being TRBD2 (5 bases). CDR3 length: 14 residues. V lost 3 bases and J lost 6, with 15 bases in between. Germline CDR1 SNHLY, CDR2 FYNNEI.